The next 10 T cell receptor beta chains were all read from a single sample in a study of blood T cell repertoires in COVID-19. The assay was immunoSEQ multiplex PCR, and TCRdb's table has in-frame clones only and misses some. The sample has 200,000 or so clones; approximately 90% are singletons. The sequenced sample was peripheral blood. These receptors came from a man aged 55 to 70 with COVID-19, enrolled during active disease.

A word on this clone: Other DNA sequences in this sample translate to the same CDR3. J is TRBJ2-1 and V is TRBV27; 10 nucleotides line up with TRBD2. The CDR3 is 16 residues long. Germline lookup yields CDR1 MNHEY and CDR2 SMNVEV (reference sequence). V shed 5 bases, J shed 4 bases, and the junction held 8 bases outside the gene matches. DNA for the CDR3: TGTGCCAGCAGTCCGTCAGGACTAGCGGTATACAATGAGCAGTTCTTC. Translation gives CASSPSGLAVYNEQFF.

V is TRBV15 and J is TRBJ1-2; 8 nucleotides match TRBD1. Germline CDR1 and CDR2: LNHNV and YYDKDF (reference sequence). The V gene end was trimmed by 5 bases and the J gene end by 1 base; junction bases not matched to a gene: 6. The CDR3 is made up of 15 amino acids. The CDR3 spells CATSSPGGLNYGYTF. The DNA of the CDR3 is TGTGCCACCAGCTCCCCAGGGGGCCTTAACTATGGCTACACCTTC.

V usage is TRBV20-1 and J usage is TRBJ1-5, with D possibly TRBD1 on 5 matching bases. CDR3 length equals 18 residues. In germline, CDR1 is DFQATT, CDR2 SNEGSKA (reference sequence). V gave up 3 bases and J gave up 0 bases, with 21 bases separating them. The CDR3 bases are TGCAGTGCTAGTAGGGTGCAGGGTTCTCGCTTTAGCAATCAGCCCCAGCATTTT. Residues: CSASRVQGSRFSNQPQHF.

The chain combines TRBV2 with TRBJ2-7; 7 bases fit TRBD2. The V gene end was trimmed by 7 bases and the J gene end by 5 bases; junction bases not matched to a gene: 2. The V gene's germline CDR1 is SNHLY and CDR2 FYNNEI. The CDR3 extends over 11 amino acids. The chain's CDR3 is CASTRGDEQYF. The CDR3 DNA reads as TGTGCCAGCACCCGGGGGGACGAGCAGTACTTC.

The DNA of the CDR3 is TGCAGCGTTGCGGGATCGGACAGGGGGCCCTATGGCTACACCTTC. Its protein product is CSVAGSDRGPYGYTF. The chain combines TRBV29-1 with TRBJ1-2; 11 nucleotides agree with TRBD1. The V and J ends lost 4 bases and 4 bases, in that order; junction bases with no gene match: 8. Germline loops: CDR1 SQVTM, CDR2 ANQGSEA. CDR3 length equals 15 residues.

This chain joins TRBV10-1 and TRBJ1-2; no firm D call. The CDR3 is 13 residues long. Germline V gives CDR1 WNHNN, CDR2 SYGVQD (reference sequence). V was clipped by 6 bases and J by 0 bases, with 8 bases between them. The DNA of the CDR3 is TGCGCCAGCAGCTACGGGGCTAACTATGGCTACACCTTC. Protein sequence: CASSYGANYGYTF.

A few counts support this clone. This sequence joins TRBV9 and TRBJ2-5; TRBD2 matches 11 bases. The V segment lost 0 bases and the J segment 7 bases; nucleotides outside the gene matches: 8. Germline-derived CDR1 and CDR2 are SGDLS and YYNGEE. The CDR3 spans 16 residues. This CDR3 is CASSVVTSGSGATQYF. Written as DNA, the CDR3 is TGTGCCAGCAGCGTAGTAACTAGCGGGAGTGGGGCGACCCAGTACTTC.

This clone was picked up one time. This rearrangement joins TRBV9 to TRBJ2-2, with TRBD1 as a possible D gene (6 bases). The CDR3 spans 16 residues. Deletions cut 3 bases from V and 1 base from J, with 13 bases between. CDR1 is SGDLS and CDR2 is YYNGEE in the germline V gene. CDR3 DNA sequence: TGTGCCAGCAGCGCCTTCGGACAGCTGAACACCGGGGAGCTGTTTTTT. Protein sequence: CASSAFGQLNTGELFF.

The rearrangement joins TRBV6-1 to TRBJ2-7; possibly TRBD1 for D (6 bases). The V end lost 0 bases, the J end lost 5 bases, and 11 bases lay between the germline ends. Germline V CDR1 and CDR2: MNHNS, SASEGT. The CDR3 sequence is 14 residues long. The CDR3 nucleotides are TGTGCCAGCAGTGAAGCGGGGGCGCTGAACGAGCAGTACTTC. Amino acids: CASSEAGALNEQYF.

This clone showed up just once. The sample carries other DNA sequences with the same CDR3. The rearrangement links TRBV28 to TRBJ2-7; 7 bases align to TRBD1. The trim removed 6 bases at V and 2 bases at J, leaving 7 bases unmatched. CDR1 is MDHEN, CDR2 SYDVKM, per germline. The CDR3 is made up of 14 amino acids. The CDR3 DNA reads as TGTGCCAGCAGGCCCGGGACAGCCACCTACGAGCAGTACTTC. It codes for CASRPGTATYEQYF. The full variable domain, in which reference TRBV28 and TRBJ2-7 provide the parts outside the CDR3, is DVKVTQSSRYLVKRTGEKVFLECVQDMDHENMFWYRQDPGLGLRLIYFSYDVKMKEKGDIPEGYSVSREKKERFSLILESASTNQTSMYLCASRPGTATYEQYFGPGTRLTVT.